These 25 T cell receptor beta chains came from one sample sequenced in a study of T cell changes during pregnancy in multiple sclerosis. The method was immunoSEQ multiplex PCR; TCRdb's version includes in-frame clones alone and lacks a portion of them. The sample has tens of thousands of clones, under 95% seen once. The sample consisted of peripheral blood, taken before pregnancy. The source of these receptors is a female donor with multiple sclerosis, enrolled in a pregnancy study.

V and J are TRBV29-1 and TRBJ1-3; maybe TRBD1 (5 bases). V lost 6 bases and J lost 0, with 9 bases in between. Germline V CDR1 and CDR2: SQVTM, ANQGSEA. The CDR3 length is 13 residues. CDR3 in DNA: TGCAGCGTCCCCGACAGCTCTGGAAACACCATATATTTT. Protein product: CSVPDSSGNTIYF.

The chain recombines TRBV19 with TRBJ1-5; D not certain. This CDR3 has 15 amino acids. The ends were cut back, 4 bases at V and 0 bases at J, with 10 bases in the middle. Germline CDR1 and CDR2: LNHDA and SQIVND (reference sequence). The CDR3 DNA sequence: TGTGCCAGTAGTAGCGGACTTTATAGCAATCAGCCCCAGCATTTT. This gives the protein CASSSGLYSNQPQHF.

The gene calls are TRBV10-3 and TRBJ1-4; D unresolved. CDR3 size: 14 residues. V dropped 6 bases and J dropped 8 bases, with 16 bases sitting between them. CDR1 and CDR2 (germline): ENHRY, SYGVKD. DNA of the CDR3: TGTGCCATCAGCGAATCCGGTCGCGGGGAAAAACTGTTTTTT. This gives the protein CAISESGRGEKLFF.

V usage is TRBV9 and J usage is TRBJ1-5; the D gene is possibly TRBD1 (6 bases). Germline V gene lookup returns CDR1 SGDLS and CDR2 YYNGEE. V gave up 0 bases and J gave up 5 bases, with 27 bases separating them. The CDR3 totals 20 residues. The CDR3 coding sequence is TGTGCCAGCAGCGTAGCCCCCCCGACAGGTCTTGTCGGGCCCGATCAGCCCCAGCATTTT. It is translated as CASSVAPPTGLVGPDQPQHF.

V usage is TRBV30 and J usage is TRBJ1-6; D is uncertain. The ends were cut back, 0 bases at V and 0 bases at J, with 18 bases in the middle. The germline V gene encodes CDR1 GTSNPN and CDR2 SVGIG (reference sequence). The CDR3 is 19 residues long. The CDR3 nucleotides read TGTGCCTGGAGTGTACCCTTCGGCCGGGGAGGCTCCTATAATTCACCCCTCCACTTT. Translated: CAWSVPFGRGGSYNSPLHF. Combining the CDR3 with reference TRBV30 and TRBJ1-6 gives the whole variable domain SQTIHQWPATLVQPVGSPLSLECTVEGTSNPNLYWYRQAAGRGLQLLFYSVGIGQISSEVPQNLSASRPQDRQFILSSKKLLLSDSGFYLCAWSVPFGRGGSYNSPLHFGNGTRLTVT.

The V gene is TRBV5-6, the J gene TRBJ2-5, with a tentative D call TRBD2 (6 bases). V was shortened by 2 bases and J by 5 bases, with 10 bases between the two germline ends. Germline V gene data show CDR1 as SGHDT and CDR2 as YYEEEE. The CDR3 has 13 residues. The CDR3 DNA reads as TGTGCCAGCAGCTTACTTGGGGGGGAGACCCAGTACTTC. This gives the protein CASSLLGGETQYF.

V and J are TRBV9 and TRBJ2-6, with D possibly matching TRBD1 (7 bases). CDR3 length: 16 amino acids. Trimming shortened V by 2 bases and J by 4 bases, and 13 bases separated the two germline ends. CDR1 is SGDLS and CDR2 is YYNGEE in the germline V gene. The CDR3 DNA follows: TGTGCCAGCAGCGTTACAGGGGCGGGAGGGGCCAACGTCCTGACTTTC. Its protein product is CASSVTGAGGANVLTF.

The CDR3 region is CAISVVLFYEQYF. CDR3 nucleotide sequence: TGTGCCATCAGTGTTGTTCTGTTCTACGAGCAGTACTTC. This chain joins TRBV10-3 and TRBJ2-7; D gene unclear. Germline CDR1 ENHRY, CDR2 SYGVKD. This CDR3 has 13 residues. V was pared by 4 bases and J by 3 bases, with 10 bases between.

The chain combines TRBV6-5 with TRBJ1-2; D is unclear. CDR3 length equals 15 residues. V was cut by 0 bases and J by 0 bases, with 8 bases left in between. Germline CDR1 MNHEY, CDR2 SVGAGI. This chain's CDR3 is CASSYSVLANYGYTF. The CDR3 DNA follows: TGTGCCAGCAGTTACTCGGTCTTAGCTAACTATGGCTACACCTTC.

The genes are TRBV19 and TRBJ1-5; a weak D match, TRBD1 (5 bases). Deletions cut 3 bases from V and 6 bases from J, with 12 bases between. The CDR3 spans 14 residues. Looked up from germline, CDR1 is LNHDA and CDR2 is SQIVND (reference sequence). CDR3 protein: CASSIQGSRQPQHF. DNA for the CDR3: TGTGCCAGTAGTATCCAGGGTAGTCGTCAGCCCCAGCATTTT.

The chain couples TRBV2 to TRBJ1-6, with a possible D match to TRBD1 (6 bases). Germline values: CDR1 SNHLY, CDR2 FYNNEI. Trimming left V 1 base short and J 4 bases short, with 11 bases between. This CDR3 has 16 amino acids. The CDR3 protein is CASSEEGGRYNSPLHF. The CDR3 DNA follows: TGTGCCAGCAGTGAAGAGGGGGGGAGATATAATTCACCCCTCCACTTT.

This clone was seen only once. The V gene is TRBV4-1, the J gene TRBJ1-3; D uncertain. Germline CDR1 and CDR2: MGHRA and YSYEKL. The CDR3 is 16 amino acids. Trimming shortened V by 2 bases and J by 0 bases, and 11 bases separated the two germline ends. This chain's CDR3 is CASSQYQALSGNTIYF. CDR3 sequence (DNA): TGCGCCAGCAGCCAATATCAGGCCCTCTCTGGAAACACCATATATTTT.

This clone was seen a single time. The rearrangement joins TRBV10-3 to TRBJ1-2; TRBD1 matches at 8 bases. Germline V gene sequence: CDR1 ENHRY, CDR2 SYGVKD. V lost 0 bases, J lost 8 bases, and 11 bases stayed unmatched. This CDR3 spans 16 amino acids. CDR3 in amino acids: CAISESTRGPLGGYTF. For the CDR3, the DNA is TGTGCCATCAGTGAGTCAACCAGGGGGCCTTTGGGAGGCTACACCTTC.

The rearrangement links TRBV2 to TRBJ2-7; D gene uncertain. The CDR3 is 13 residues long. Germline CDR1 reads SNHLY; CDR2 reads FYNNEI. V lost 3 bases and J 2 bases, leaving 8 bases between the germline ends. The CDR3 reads CASSENRPYEQYF. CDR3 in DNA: TGTGCCAGCAGTGAGAACAGACCCTACGAGCAGTACTTC.

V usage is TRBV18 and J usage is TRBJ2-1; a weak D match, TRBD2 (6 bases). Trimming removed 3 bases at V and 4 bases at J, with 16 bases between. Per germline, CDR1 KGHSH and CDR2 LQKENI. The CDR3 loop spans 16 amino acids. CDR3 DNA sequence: TGTGCCAGCTCACCCCTGGGCGCGGGGTTATACAATGAGCAGTTCTTC. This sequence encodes CASSPLGAGLYNEQFF.

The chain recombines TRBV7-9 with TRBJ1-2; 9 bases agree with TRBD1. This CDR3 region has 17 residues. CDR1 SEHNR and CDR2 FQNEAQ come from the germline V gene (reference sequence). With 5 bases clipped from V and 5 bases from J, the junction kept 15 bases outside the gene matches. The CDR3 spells CASSLRFGTGLEYGYTF. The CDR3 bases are TGTGCCAGCAGCCTACGATTCGGGACAGGGTTGGAATATGGCTACACCTTC.

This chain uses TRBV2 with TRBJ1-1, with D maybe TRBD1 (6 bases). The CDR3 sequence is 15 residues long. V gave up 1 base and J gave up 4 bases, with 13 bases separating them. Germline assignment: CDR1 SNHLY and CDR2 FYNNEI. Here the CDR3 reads CASSEEGERGTEAFF. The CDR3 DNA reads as TGTGCCAGCAGTGAAGAGGGGGAACGCGGCACTGAAGCTTTCTTT.

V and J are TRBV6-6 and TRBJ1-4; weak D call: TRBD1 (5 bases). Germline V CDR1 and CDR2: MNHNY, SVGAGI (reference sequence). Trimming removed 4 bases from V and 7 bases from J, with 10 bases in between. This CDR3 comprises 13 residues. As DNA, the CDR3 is TGTGCCAGCAGTTCACAGGTCGGTGAAAAACTGTTTTTT. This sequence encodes CASSSQVGEKLFF.

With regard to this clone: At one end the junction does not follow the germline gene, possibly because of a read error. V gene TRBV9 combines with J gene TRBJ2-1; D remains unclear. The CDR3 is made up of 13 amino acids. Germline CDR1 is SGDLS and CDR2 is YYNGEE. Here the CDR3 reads CASSVDSNNEQFF. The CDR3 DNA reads TGTGCCAGCAGCGTAGACTCCAACAATGAGCAGTTCTTC.

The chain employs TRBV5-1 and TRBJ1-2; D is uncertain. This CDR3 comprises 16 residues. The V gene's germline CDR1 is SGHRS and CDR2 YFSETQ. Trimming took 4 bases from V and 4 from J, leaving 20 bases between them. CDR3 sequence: CASSPGGGLRVYGYTF. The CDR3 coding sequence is TGCGCCAGCAGCCCCGGCGGAGGCCTTCGAGTCTATGGCTACACCTTC.

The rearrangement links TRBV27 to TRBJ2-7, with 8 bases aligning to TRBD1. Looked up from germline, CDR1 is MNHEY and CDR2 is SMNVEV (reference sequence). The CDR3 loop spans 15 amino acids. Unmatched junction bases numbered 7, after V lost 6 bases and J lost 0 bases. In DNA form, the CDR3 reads TGTGCCAGCAGAGGACAGGGCGCCAGCTCCTACGAGCAGTACTTC. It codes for CASRGQGASSYEQYF.

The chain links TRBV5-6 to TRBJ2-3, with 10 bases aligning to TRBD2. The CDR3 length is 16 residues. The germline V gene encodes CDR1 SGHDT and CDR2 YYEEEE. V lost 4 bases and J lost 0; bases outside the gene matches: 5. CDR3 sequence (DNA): TGTGCCAGCAGCCAACTAGCGGGGTATAGCACAGATACGCAGTATTTT. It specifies CASSQLAGYSTDTQYF.

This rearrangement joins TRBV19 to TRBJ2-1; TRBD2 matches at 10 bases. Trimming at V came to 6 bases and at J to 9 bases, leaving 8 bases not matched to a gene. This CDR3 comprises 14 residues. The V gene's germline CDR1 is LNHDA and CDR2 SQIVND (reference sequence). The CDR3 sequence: CASRLSGGLGEQFF. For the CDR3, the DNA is TGTGCCAGTAGACTTAGCGGGGGGCTCGGTGAGCAGTTCTTC.

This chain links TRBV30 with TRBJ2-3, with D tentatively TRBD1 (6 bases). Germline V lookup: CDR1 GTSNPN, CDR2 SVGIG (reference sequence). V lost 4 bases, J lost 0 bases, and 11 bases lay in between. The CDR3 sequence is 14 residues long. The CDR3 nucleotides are TGTGCCTGGATCCCAGGGGAAAGCACAGATACGCAGTATTTT. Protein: CAWIPGESTDTQYF.

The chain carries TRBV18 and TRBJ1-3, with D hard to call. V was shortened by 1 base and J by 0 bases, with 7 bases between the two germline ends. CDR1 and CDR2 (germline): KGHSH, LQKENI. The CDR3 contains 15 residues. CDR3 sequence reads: CASSPRDISGNTIYF. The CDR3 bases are TGTGCCAGCTCACCACGTGACATCTCTGGAAACACCATATATTTT.